The clone carrying this T cell receptor beta chain appeared a single time. The antigen is not known. The record originates from a study of shared clonotypes between healthy human individuals. V lost 5 bases and J lost 3; bases outside the gene matches: 7. The CDR3 contains 13 residues. CDR1 GTSNPN and CDR2 SVGIG come from the germline V gene (reference sequence). TCRdb's table, derived via immunoSEQ multiplex PCR, lists solely in-frame clones and lacks some. The data contain about 1 million clones, about 75% of them singletons. Whole-study findings and limits: The diversity represented, both genetic and in exposure history, was limited by few donors. Four donors had 5% to 6% of their naive CD4 clonotypes in common.

The source is a man younger than 35 in good health. Sequencing input: memory CD4+ T cells sorted from blood. Noted subset: CD45RA-negative fraction. This chain uses TRBV30 with TRBJ2-7; 7 bases agree with TRBD1. The CDR3 spells CAWARGGVYEQYF. The CDR3 DNA follows: TGTGCCTGGGCAAGAGGGGGCGTCTACGAGCAGTACTTC.